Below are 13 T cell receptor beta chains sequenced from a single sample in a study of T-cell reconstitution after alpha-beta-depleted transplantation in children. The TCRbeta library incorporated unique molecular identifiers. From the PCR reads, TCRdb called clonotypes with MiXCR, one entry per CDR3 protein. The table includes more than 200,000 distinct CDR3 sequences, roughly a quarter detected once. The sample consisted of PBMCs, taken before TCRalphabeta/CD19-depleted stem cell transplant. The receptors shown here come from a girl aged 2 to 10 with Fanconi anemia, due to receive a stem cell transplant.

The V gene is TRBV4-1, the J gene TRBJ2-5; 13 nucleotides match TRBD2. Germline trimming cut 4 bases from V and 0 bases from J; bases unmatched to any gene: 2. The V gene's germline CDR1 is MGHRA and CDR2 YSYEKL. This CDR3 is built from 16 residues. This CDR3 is CASSPGTSGNQETQYF. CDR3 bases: TGCGCCAGCAGCCCTGGGACTAGCGGGAACCAAGAGACCCAGTACTTC.

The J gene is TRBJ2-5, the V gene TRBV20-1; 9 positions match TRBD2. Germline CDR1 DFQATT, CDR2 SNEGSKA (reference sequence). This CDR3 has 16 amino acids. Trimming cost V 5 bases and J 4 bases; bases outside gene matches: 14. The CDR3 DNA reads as TGCAGTGCTCTCGGACCTAGCGGGGCGGTCCCAGAGACCCAGTACTTC. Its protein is CSALGPSGAVPETQYF.

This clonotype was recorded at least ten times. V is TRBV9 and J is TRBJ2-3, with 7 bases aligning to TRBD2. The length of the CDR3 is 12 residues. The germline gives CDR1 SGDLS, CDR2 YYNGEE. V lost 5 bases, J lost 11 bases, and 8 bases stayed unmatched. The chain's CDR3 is CASRGSGQQQYF. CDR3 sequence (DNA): TGTGCCAGCAGGGGTAGCGGGCAGCAGCAGTATTTT.

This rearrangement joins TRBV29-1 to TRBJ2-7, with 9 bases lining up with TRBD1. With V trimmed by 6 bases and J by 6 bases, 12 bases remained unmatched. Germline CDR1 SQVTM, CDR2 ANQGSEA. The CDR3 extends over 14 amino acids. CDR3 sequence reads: CSVETGTGPSEQYF. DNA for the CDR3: TGCAGCGTAGAGACCGGGACAGGGCCCAGCGAGCAGTACTTC.

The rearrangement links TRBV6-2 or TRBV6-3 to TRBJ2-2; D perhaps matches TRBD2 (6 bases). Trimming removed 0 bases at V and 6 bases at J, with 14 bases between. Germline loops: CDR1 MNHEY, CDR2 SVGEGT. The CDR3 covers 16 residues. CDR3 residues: CASSYSFTGGPGELFF. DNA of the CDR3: TGTGCCAGCAGTTACTCGTTCACCGGGGGTCCCGGGGAGCTGTTTTTT.

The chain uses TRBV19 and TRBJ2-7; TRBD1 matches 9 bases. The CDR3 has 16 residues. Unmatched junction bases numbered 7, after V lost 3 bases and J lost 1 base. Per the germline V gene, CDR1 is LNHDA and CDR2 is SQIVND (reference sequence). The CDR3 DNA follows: TGTGCCAGTAGTATTGTGGGGACAGGGCGTTCCTACGAGCAGTACTTC. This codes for CASSIVGTGRSYEQYF.

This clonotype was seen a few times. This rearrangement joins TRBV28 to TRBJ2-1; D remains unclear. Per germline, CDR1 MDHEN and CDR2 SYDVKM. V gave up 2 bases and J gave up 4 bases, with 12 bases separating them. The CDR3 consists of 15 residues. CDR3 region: CASSLLAERYNEQFF. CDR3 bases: TGTGCCAGCAGTTTACTTGCTGAGAGGTACAATGAGCAGTTCTTC.

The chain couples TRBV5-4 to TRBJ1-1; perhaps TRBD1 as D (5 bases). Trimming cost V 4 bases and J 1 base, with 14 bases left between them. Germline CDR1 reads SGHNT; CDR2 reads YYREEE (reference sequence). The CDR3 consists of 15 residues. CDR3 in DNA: TGTGCCAGCAGCCCCTGGGGGTTCCAGAACACTGAAGCTTTCTTT. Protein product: CASSPWGFQNTEAFF.

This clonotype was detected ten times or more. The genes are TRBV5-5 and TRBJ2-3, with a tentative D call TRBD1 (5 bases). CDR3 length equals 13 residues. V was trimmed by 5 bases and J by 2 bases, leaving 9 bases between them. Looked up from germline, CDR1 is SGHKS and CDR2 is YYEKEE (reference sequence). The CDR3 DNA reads TGTGCCAGCAGTCGCGGACACACAGATACGCAGTATTTT. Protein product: CASSRGHTDTQYF.

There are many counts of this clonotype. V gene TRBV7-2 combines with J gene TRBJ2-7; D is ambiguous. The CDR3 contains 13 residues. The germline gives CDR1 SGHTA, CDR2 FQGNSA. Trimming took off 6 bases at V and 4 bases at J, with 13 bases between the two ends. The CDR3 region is CASRLTLGYEQYF. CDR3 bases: TGTGCCAGCAGATTGACATTGGGGTACGAGCAGTACTTC.

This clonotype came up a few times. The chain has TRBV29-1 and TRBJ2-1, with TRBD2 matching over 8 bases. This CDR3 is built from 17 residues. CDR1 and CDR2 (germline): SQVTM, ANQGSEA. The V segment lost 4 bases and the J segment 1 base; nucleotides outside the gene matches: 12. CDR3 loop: CSVVLPGLDTSYNEQFF. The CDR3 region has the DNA TGCAGCGTTGTGCTCCCGGGACTAGATACATCCTACAATGAGCAGTTCTTC.

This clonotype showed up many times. The CDR3 nucleotides read TGTGCCAGCAGCGCAAACAGGCAGTACAATGAGCAGTTCTTC. The encoded protein is CASSANRQYNEQFF. The gene calls are TRBV7-9 and TRBJ2-1, with a weak D call TRBD1 (5 bases). Looked up from germline, CDR1 is SEHNR and CDR2 is FQNEAQ (reference sequence). V shed 5 bases and J shed 4 bases, with 12 bases lying between them. This CDR3 spans 14 amino acids.

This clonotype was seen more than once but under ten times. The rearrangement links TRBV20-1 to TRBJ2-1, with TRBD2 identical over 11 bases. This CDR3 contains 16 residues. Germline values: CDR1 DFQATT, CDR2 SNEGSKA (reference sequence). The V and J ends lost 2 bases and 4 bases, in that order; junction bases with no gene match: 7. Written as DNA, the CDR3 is TGCAGTGCTAGATGGTTTACTAGCGGGAGATACAATGAGCAGTTCTTC. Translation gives CSARWFTSGRYNEQFF.